The T cell receptor beta chain under discussion was sequenced for a study of blood T cell repertoires in COVID-19. About the research overall: Italy, Spain and the United States were the sources of the convalescent and acute COVID-19 samples. PBMCs, B-cell-depleted T cells, or T cells provided the cDNA or gDNA that made up the material.

As originally analysed: Using reference gene primer amplification, nucleated cell counts were estimated. The protocol was immunoSEQ multiplex PCR, while the TCRdb copy is restricted to in-frame clones and leaves out a portion. V, J and clone size are taken as reported in that table, and D and trimming were inferred from the DNA itself. The sample includes some 67,000 clones, approximately 87% seen only once; the top ten take 0.95% to 1.5%. Germline-derived CDR1 and CDR2 are LNHNV and YYDKDF (reference sequence). J was trimmed by 7 bases and V by 0 bases; bases with no gene match: 12. The CDR3 loop spans 18 amino acids.

The chain has TRBV15 and TRBJ2-1; TRBD2 matches at 10 bases. The sequence came from an older woman with acute or convalescent COVID-19. Source material: peripheral blood. In nucleotides, the CDR3 is TGTGCCACCAGCAGAGAAAGTGCTAGCGGGAGTTGGATGAATGAGCAGTTCTTC. Translated: CATSRESASGSWMNEQFF.